The present T cell receptor beta chain was sequenced within a study of blood T cell repertoires in COVID-19. Looking at the study overall: Acute-phase and convalescent COVID-19 samples originated in the United States, Italy and Spain. From T cells, B-cell-depleted T cells, or PBMCs came the material, which was cDNA or gDNA.

Losses at the gene ends were 8 bases for V and 3 bases for J; bases not matched to a gene: 4. The CDR3 is 13 residues long. Germline values: CDR1 SNHLY, CDR2 FYNNEI. In the authors' methods: Counts of nucleated cells, estimated from reference gene primer amplification, were obtained. Sequencing used immunoSEQ multiplex PCR; TCRdb keeps in-frame clones, though not all of them. D and trimming come from the DNA, and the V and J calls and clone size come from that table. The sample lists 110,000 or so clones; about 83% were seen once. The chain employs TRBV2 and TRBJ1-5; 7 positions match TRBD1. This TCR was recovered from a man in his 70s with acute or convalescent COVID-19. The sample was peripheral blood. Here the CDR3 reads CASGTEYNQPQHF. The CDR3, as DNA: TGTGCCAGCGGGACAGAGTACAATCAGCCCCAGCATTTT.